Reported below is one TCR delta chain. Possible read error: a much larger clone is one base away. This entry is derived from a study of gamma-delta T cells after stem cell transplantation. TCRdb reanalyzed the RT-PCR reads using CATT. The profile shows over a thousand delta-chain clones, around a sixth of them singletons. This CDR3 has 18 amino acids. J gave up 1 base and V 3 bases, and 14 bases lay outside the gene matches. Germline CDR1 reads GEAIGNYY; CDR2 reads EKD. Material for sequencing was gamma-delta T cells. The receptor's source is a human donor. It is not recorded whose cells these are; they may come from a transplant donor. This chain connects TRDV2 to TRDJ1; 9 bases map to TRDD3. Written as DNA, the CDR3 is TGTGCCTGTGACTCCCGACTGGGGGAAACGTTTATCACCGATAAACTCATCTTT. Residues: CACDSRLGETFITDKLIF.